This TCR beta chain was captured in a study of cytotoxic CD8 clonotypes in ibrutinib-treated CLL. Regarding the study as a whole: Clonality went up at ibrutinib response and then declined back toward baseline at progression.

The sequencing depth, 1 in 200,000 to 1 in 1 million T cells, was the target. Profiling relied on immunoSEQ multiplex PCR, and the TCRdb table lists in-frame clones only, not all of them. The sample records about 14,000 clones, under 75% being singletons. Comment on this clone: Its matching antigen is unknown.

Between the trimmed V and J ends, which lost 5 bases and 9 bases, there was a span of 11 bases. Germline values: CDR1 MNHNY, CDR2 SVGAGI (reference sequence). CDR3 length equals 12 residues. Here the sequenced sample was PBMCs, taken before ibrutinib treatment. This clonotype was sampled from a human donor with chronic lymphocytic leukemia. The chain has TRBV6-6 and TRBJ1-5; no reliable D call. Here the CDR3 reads CASSTLGRPQHF. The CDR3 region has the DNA TGTGCCAGCAGTACCCTGGGGAGGCCCCAGCATTTT.